These 14 T cell receptor beta chains were sequenced from one sample in a study of Ad26.COV2.S vaccination and SARS-CoV-2 variants. As for treatment: approximately 18 received Ad26.COV2.S at low or high dose, single or two shots; about five received placebo; per-sample allocation not given. The study sampled participants on day 63 after the first vaccine or placebo injection. The assay was immunoSEQ multiplex PCR, and TCRdb's table has in-frame clones only and misses some. The data contain about 350,000 clones, 87% of them singletons. Specimen: peripheral blood, collected in a trial of Ad26.COV2.S vaccine versus placebo. The receptors here all came from a person between 18 and 65 years old who received the Ad26.COV2.S COVID-19 vaccine or a placebo.

The V call is TRBV19, the J call TRBJ2-6; weak D call: TRBD2 (6 bases). V dropped 5 bases and J dropped 2 bases, with 13 bases sitting between them. This CDR3 is built from 16 residues. From germline, CDR1 is LNHDA and CDR2 SQIVND (reference sequence). The CDR3 DNA sequence: TGTGCCAGTAGTTCCGTCGGGGGACCTGGGGCCAACGTCCTGACTTTC. Encoded protein: CASSSVGGPGANVLTF.

The genes are TRBV11-2 and TRBJ1-5, with 9 positions matching TRBD1. V gave up 5 bases and J gave up 6 bases; unmatched junction bases: 5. Germline-derived CDR1 and CDR2 are SGHAT and FQNNGV. The CDR3 spans 14 residues. CDR3 bases: TGTGCCAGCAGCGTCGGACAGGGGATTCAGCCCCAGCATTTT. Encoded protein: CASSVGQGIQPQHF.

The J gene is TRBJ1-1, the V gene TRBV7-3; D perhaps matches TRBD1 (5 bases). Trimming cost V 8 bases and J 5 bases, with 15 bases left between them. The CDR3 spans 13 residues. Germline CDR1 and CDR2: SGHTA and FQGTGA. The CDR3 reads CASSLLGGTEAFF. CDR3 sequence (DNA): TGTGCCAGCTCCTTACTTGGGGGGACTGAAGCTTTCTTT.

This clone was picked up a small number of times. J is TRBJ2-7 and V is TRBV7-9, with a tentative D call TRBD2 (5 bases). Germline values: CDR1 SEHNR, CDR2 FQNEAQ (reference sequence). The V end lost 1 base, the J end lost 0 bases, and 7 bases lay between the germline ends. The length of the CDR3 is 14 residues. CDR3 in amino acids: CASSLVGDSYEQYF. The DNA of the CDR3 is TGTGCCAGCAGCTTAGTCGGGGACTCCTACGAGCAGTACTTC.

The chain combines TRBV5-4 with TRBJ1-6, with a possible D match to TRBD1 (5 bases). V was pared by 0 bases and J by 7 bases, with 5 bases between. The V gene's germline CDR1 is SGHNT and CDR2 YYREEE (reference sequence). The CDR3 runs to 13 residues. In DNA, the CDR3 is TGTGCCAGCAGCTTGGAGGGGAATTCACCCCTCCACTTT. Encoded protein: CASSLEGNSPLHF.

This clone showed up just once. The V gene is TRBV2, the J gene TRBJ1-1; D is unclear. CDR3 length equals 14 residues. CDR1 is SNHLY and CDR2 is FYNNEI in the germline V gene. Trimming removed 5 bases from V and 3 bases from J, with 13 bases in between. The CDR3 here is CASSLRAEDTEAFF. CDR3 DNA: TGTGCCAGCAGTCTTAGGGCGGAGGACACTGAAGCTTTCTTT. Looking up the rest from reference TRBV2 and TRBJ1-1 gives the full variable domain: EPEVTQTPSHQVTQMGQEVILRCVPISNHLYFYWYRQILGQKVEFLVSFYNNEISEKSEIFDDQFSVERPDGSNFTLKIRSTKLEDSAMYFCASSLRAEDTEAFFGQGTRLTVV.

The chain links TRBV19 to TRBJ2-6; D is perhaps TRBD1 or TRBD2 (5 bases each). Germline V gene sequence: CDR1 LNHDA, CDR2 SQIVND (reference sequence). The CDR3 contains 18 residues. Trimming left V 3 bases short and J 4 bases short, with 19 bases between. This chain's CDR3 is CASSIPGRVVAGANVLTF. In DNA form, the CDR3 reads TGTGCCAGTAGTATTCCGGGGCGGGTAGTAGCGGGGGCCAACGTCCTGACTTTC.

The chain couples TRBV7-8 to TRBJ2-7; D remains ambiguous. Germline V gene data show CDR1 as SGHVS and CDR2 as FQNEAQ. This CDR3 has 17 amino acids. Trimming shortened V by 1 base and J by 4 bases, and 20 bases separated the two germline ends. The CDR3: CASSLVIMGSASYEQYF. DNA of the CDR3: TGTGCCAGCAGCTTAGTTATAATGGGTTCTGCCTCTTACGAGCAGTACTTC.

V usage is TRBV25-1 and J usage is TRBJ2-7; TRBD1 might be the D (5 bases). Germline V lookup: CDR1 MGHDK, CDR2 SYGVNS. The CDR3 runs 14 residues. V lost 4 bases, J lost 4 bases, and 14 bases lay in between. This chain's CDR3 is CASSVTGSLYEQYF. The CDR3, as DNA: TGTGCCAGCAGTGTAACAGGAAGTCTTTACGAGCAGTACTTC.

The chain links TRBV11-2 to TRBJ1-2; 10 bases map to TRBD1. V shed 5 bases, J shed 2 bases, and the junction held 11 bases outside the gene matches. Looked up from germline, CDR1 is SGHAT and CDR2 is FQNNGV. This CDR3 has 17 residues. CDR3 protein: CASSPRGGTGENYGYTF. DNA for the CDR3: TGTGCCAGCAGCCCCCGTGGTGGGACAGGGGAAAACTATGGCTACACCTTC.

The chain recombines TRBV4-1 with TRBJ2-3; D is uncertain. Looked up from germline, CDR1 is MGHRA and CDR2 is YSYEKL. The length of the CDR3 is 17 residues. Deletions cut 1 base from V and 0 bases from J, with 14 bases between. The CDR3 DNA is TGCGCCAGCAGCCAAGTATCGAGCCAGGCTAGCACAGATACGCAGTATTTT. Translated, it gives CASSQVSSQASTDTQYF.

The chain is built from TRBV3-1 (or the pseudogene TRBV3-2) and TRBJ2-1, with a possible D match to TRBD2 (6 bases). The V end lost 0 bases, the J end lost 0 bases, and 9 bases lay between the germline ends. This CDR3 is 16 amino acids long. Germline CDR1 and CDR2: LGHDT and YNNKEL (reference sequence). CDR3 DNA sequence: TGTGCCAGCAGCCAAGATCCGGGGGTCTCCTACAATGAGCAGTTCTTC. It translates to CASSQDPGVSYNEQFF.

This chain uses TRBV12-5 with TRBJ2-7; TRBD2 agrees at 10 bases. Trimming cost V 1 base and J 3 bases; bases outside gene matches: 15. The CDR3 spans 19 residues. From germline, CDR1 is LGHNT and CDR2 FRNRAP. This chain's CDR3 is CASGLALSGTSAQGYEQYF. The CDR3 region has the DNA TGTGCTAGTGGTTTGGCATTATCCGGGACTAGCGCCCAGGGCTACGAGCAGTACTTC.

V and J are TRBV3-1 (or the pseudogene TRBV3-2) and TRBJ2-7; TRBD2 matches 9 bases. Germline lookup yields CDR1 LGHDT and CDR2 YNNKEL (reference sequence). The V and J ends lost 7 bases and 3 bases, in that order; junction bases with no gene match: 10. The CDR3 is 15 residues long. Here the CDR3 reads CASTSSGANLYEQYF. The CDR3 DNA sequence: TGTGCCAGCACTTCTAGCGGGGCGAACCTCTACGAGCAGTACTTC.